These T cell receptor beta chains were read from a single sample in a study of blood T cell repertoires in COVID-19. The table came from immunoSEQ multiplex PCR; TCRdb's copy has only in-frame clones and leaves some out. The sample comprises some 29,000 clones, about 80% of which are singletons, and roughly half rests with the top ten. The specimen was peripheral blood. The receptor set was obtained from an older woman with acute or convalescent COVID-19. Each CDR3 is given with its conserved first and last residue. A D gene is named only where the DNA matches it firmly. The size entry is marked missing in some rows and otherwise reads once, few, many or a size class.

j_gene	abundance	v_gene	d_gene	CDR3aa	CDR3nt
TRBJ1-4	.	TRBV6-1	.	CASSEARGGVEKLFF	TGTGCCAGCAGTGAAGCGCGGGGGGGTGTTGAAAAACTGTTTTTT
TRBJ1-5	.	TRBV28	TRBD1	CASSLMTGVNQPQHF	TGTGCCAGCAGTTTAATGACAGGGGTCAATCAGCCCCAGCATTTT
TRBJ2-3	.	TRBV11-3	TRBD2	CASSFGTTSTDTQYF	TGTGCCAGCAGCTTCGGGACTACTAGCACAGATACGCAGTATTTT
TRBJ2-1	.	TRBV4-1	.	CASSLRGLPYDNEQFF	TGCGCCAGCAGCCTTCGAGGACTACCTTACGACAATGAGCAGTTCTTC
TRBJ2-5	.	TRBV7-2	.	CASSLFGPETQYF	TGTGCCAGCAGCTTATTTGGCCCAGAGACCCAGTACTTC
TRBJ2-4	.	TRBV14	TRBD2	CASSLGLAYIQYF	TGTGCCAGCAGCCTGGGACTAGCGTACATTCAGTACTTC
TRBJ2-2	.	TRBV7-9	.	CASSLDHSGELFF	TGTGCCAGCAGCTTAGATCATTCCGGGGAGCTGTTTTTT
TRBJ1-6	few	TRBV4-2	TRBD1	CASSLNRGQNSPLHF	TGTGCCAGCAGCCTCAACAGGGGACAGAATTCACCCCTCCACTTT
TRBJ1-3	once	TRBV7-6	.	CASSSARGNTIYF	TGTGCCAGCAGCTCAGCACGGGGAAACACCATATATTTT
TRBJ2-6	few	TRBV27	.	CASRQSSGANVLTF	TGTGCCAGCAGGCAGTCGTCTGGGGCCAACGTCCTGACTTTC
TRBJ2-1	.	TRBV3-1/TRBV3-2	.	CASSHYGGLFNEQFF	TGTGCCAGCAGCCATTACGGGGGATTGTTCAATGAGCAGTTCTTC
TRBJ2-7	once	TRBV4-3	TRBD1	CASSQDFGTGGTHEQYF	TGCGCCAGCAGCCAAGACTTCGGGACAGGGGGAACCCACGAGCAGTACTTC
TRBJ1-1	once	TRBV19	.	CASSYLKGAEAFF	TGTGCCAGTAGCTATTTAAAAGGGGCTGAAGCTTTCTTT
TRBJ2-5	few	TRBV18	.	CASSPGDKGETQYF	TGTGCCAGCTCACCAGGGGACAAGGGGGAGACCCAGTACTTC
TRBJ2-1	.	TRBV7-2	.	CASSPRSGLYNEQFF	TGTGCCAGCAGCCCTCGGAGTGGCCTCTACAATGAGCAGTTCTTC
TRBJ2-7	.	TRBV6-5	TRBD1	CASSYATGGVDEQYF	TGTGCCAGCAGTTACGCGACAGGGGGGGTCGACGAGCAGTACTTC
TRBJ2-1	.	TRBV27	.	CASSPALATGWFSASSYNEQFF	TGTGCCAGCAGCCCCGCCCTGGCCACAGGGTGGTTCAGCGCCAGCTCCTACAATGAGCAGTTCTTC
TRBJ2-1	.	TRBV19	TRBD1	CASSLNRDRVTLNEQFF	TGTGCCAGTAGTCTGAACCGGGACAGGGTAACCCTCAATGAGCAGTTCTTC
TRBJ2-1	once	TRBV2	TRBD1	CASSSQGVSSYNEQFF	TGTGCCAGCAGTTCCCAGGGGGTTTCTTCCTACAATGAGCAGTTCTTC
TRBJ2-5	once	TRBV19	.	CASSIIRGLKTQYF	TGTGCCAGTAGTATTATCAGGGGTTTAAAGACCCAGTACTTC
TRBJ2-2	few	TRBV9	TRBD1	CASSSPDRADTGELFF	TGTGCCAGCAGCTCACCGGACAGGGCGGACACCGGGGAGCTGTTTTTT
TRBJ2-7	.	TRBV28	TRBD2	CASSLGTSGRREQYF	TGTGCCAGCAGTTTAGGTACTAGCGGGAGGCGAGAGCAGTACTTC
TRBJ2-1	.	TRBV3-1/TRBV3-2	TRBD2	CASSPNGLAVLYNEQFF	TGTGCCAGCAGCCCTAATGGACTAGCGGTACTATACAATGAGCAGTTCTTC
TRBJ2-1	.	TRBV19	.	CATTSGAYNEQFF	TGTGCCACCACCTCAGGGGCCTACAATGAGCAGTTCTTC
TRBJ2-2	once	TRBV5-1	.	CASAQGDAGELFF	TGCGCCAGCGCACAGGGTGACGCCGGGGAGCTGTTTTTT
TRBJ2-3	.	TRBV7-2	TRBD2	CAKTGGSGADTQYF	TGTGCCAAGACGGGGGGGAGTGGGGCAGATACGCAGTATTTT
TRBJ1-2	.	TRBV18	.	CASSPTGGPEDYGYTF	TGTGCCAGCTCACCTACTGGGGGCCCGGAGGACTATGGCTACACCTTC
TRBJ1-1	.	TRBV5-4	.	CASSLDKRGEAFF	TGTGCCAGCAGCTTGGACAAAAGGGGTGAGGCTTTCTTT
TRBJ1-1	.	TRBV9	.	CASSVGSGFEAFF	TGTGCCAGCAGCGTGGGGTCGGGGTTTGAAGCTTTCTTT
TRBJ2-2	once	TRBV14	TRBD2	CASSRSLIRGDTGELFF	TGTGCCAGCAGCCGGAGCCTAATCCGGGGGGACACCGGGGAGCTGTTTTTT
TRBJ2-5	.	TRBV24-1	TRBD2	CATSDLKLAGGGDYQETQYF	TGTGCCACCAGTGATTTGAAGCTAGCGGGGGGCGGGGATTACCAAGAGACCCAGTACTTC
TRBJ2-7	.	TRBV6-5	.	CASSYSHVRGEQYF	TGTGCCAGCAGTTACTCACATGTTAGGGGCGAGCAGTACTTC
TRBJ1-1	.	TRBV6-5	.	CASSRAGGTEAFF	TGTGCCAGCAGCCGGGCGGGAGGCACTGAAGCTTTCTTT
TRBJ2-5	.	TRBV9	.	CASSDRETYQETQYF	TGTGCCAGCAGCGACAGGGAAACCTACCAAGAGACCCAGTACTTC
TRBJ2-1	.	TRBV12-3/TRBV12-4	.	CASSFGGSGEQFF	TGTGCCAGCAGTTTTGGAGGGAGCGGTGAGCAGTTCTTC
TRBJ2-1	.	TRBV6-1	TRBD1	CASSEAGGVPKFF	TGTGCCAGCAGTGAAGCAGGGGGCGTCCCGAAGTTCTTC
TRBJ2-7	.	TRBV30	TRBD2	CAWSVGGPGGYEQYF	TGTGCCTGGAGTGTAGGAGGGCCGGGGGGCTACGAGCAGTACTTC
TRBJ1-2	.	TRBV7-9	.	CASSLAFGQAGGGGYTF	TGTGCCAGCAGCTTAGCGTTCGGTCAGGCCGGGGGTGGTGGCTACACCTTC
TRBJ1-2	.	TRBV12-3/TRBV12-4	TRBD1	CASSPGTAYGYTF	TGTGCCAGCAGTCCCGGGACAGCCTATGGCTACACCTTC
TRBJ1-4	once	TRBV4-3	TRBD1	CASSQDYRGPTNEKLFF	TGCGCCAGCAGCCAAGATTACAGGGGGCCAACTAATGAAAAACTGTTTTTT
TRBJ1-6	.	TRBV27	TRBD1	CASKGTAANSPLHF	TGTGCCAGCAAAGGGACAGCAGCTAATTCACCCCTCCACTTT
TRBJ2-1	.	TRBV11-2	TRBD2	CASSLALAGVNEQFF	TGTGCCAGCAGCTTAGCACTAGCGGGAGTGAATGAGCAGTTCTTC
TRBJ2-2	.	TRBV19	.	CASSIDQLLVLQGVSTGELFF	TGTGCCAGTAGTATAGATCAACTATTGGTATTGCAGGGTGTATCCACCGGGGAGCTGTTTTTT
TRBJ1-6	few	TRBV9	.	CASSLQEGGSPLHF	TGTGCCAGCAGCCTTCAGGAGGGAGGTTCACCCCTCCACTTT
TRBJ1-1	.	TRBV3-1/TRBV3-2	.	CASSIGQKAFF	TGTGCCAGCAGCATTGGACAGAAAGCTTTCTTT
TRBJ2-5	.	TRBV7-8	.	CASSLQTRITLGTQYF	TGTGCCAGCAGCTTACAGACGCGGATTACATTGGGGACCCAGTACTTC
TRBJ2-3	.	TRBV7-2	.	CASSLSPRVTDTQYF	TGTGCCAGCAGCTTAAGTCCCAGGGTCACAGATACGCAGTATTTT